This T cell receptor (beta chain) was captured by sequencing in a study of blood T cell repertoires in COVID-19. The wider study: Acute and convalescent COVID-19 samples came from the United States, Italy and Spain. The analysed material was cDNA or gDNA that came from T cells, B-cell-depleted T cells, or PBMCs.

Germline CDR1 and CDR2: LGHNA and YSLEER. The CDR3 has 14 amino acids. V shed 4 bases and J 6 bases; nucleotides not matched to a gene: 6. Data came from immunoSEQ multiplex PCR; TCRdb stores just in-frame clones and leaves some out. The sample contains about 38,000 clones, 65% to 75% of which appear only once. The origin of this receptor is an older man with COVID-19, enrolled during active disease. This rearrangement joins TRBV4-3 to TRBJ2-1, with 7 nucleotides matching TRBD2. The sequenced sample consisted of peripheral blood. This CDR3 reads CASSPRLATNEQFF. The CDR3 DNA is TGCGCCAGCAGCCCCCGACTAGCAACCAATGAGCAGTTCTTC.